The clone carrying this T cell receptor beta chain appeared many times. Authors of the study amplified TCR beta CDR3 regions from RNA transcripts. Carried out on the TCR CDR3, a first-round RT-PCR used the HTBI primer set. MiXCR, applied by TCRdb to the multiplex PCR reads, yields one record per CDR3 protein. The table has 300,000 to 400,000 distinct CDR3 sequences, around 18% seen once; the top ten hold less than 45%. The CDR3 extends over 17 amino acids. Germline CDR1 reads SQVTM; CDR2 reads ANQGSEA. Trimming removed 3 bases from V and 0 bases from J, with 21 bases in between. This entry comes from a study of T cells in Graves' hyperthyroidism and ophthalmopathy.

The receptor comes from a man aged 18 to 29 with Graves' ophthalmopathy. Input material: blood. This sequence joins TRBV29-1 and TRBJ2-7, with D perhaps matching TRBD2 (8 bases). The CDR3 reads CSVDLRTGGGSSYEQYF. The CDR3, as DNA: TGCAGCGTTGATCTTCGGACAGGCGGGGGGAGCTCCTACGAGCAGTACTTC.